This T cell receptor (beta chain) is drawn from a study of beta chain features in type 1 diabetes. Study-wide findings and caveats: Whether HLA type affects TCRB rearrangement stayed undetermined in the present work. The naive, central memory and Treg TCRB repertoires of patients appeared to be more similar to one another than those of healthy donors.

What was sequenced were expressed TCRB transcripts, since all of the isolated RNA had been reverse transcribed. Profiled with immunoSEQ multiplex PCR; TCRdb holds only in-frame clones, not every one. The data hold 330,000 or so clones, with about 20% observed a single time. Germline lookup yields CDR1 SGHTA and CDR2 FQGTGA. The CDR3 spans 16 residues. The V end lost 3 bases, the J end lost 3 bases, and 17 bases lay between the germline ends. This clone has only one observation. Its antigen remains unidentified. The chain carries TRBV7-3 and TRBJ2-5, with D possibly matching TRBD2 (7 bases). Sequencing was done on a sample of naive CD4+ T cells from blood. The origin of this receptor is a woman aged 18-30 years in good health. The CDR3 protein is CASSFKGRGAEETQYF. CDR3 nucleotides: TGTGCCAGCAGCTTTAAAGGTCGGGGGGCAGAAGAGACCCAGTACTTC.